This TCR beta chain was sequenced during a study of OX40 agonist ivuxolimab in advanced cancers. Background for the entire study: Ivuxolimab, which targeted the costimulatory receptor OX40 (CD134), was an agonistic, fully human IgG2 monoclonal antibody. Partial responses occurred in three dose-escalation patients: two with cutaneous melanoma and one with hepatocellular carcinoma. In the dose-escalation cohort, around four fifths of patients were male, and the mean age was approximately 60 years, with a range of about 20 to 90. Patients were allowed to have had prior anti-PD-1, anti-PD-L1 or anti-CTLA-4 therapy, and approximately 40% of the dose-escalation patients had been treated with checkpoint inhibitors. Intravenous ivuxolimab was administered to patients every 2 weeks at six dose levels: 0.01, 0.1, 0.3, 1.5, 3 and 10 mg/kg. The monotherapy dose-escalation portion (N of about 57 patients) of the phase I ivuxolimab trial is reported in the paper. Peripheral TCRbeta sequencing was intended to test whether TCR sequence diversity was altered and clonal T-cell expansion was caused by ivuxolimab. Of the approximately 50 dose-escalation patients, hepatocellular carcinoma was present in approximately 20, melanoma in some 15, renal cell carcinoma in 9 and head and neck cancer in 9. Beyond this particular receptor, the publication reports: Antigen specificity was not determined for the clonally expanded peripheral T cells. After ivuxolimab, CD8+ T cells had more expanded clones than CD4+ T cells on average. At doses of 0.1 to 3.0 mg/kg, clonal expansion of both CD4+ and CD8+ blood T cells was observed from baseline to week 6. Low levels of normalized T-cell clonal expansion were also seen in some patients who did not respond. Partial responders in the 0.1-3.0 mg/kg groups had among the lowest normalized peripheral clonal expansion, especially among CD8+ T cells.

The trial excluded patients who had a history of autoimmune disease or who were on systemic immunosuppression. Peripheral blood for TCR sequencing was collected from all dose cohorts at baseline, on cycle 4 day 1, and on cycle 7 day 1. Samples were obtained from an open-label, multicenter, first-in-human phase I dose-escalation trial of ivuxolimab. Adults with locally advanced or metastatic melanoma, renal cell carcinoma, hepatocellular carcinoma or head and neck squamous cell carcinoma were enrolled in the trial. Before TCR sequencing, CD4+ and CD8+ T cells were separately sorted from peripheral blood. Concerning this clone itself: The clone's antigen remains unknown. Per-base quality was not reported, and no clone a single base away is much larger than it.

For sequencing of the TCRbeta CDR3 region, genomic DNA was extracted from the sorted cells. The immunoSEQ Assay was used to sequence the TCRbeta CDR3 regions. In its TCRdb copy, this immuneACCESS table keeps in-frame sequences only and misses some clones. Where compared with another copy, unresolved V genes explain less than half of these, and the others have no known cause. This sample comprises about 45,000 clones, 90% to 95% of them detected only once. The ten largest account for more than 9.5% of the sample. V is cut back by 2 bases and J by 3 bases, with 3 bases in the junction unmatched. The CDR3 has 14 amino acids, counting the end cysteine and phenylalanine. Here the CDR3 DNA is all that survives: 42 bases in frame from base 1. CDR1 and CDR2, per the germline V gene, are MNHEY and SVGAGI.

Material: CD4+ or CD8+ T cells sorted from blood, obtained in a trial of the OX40 agonist ivuxolimab. The sequence was collected from an adult with an advanced solid tumor such as melanoma, head and neck, liver or kidney cancer. This receptor chain uses TRBV6-5 and TRBJ1-2; 7 of the junction bases match TRBD1. CDR3 sequence: CASSYGQVHYGYTF. The nucleotide sequence is given as TGTGCCAGCAGTTACGGACAGGTTCACTATGGCTACACCTTC.